One and the same sample provided the 15 T cell receptor beta chains below, sequenced in a study of blood T cell repertoires in COVID-19. The protocol was immunoSEQ multiplex PCR, while the TCRdb copy is restricted to in-frame clones and leaves out a portion. The repertoire includes about 92,000 clones, about 70% of them detected once, and 20% to 25% sits in the top ten. Sequenced material: peripheral blood. The receptors were gathered from a woman aged 55-70 years in a cohort sampled during active or convalescent COVID-19.

The chain uses TRBV13 and TRBJ1-1; 8 bases match TRBD1. V was pared by 1 base and J by 7 bases, with 5 bases of the junction left unmatched. CDR3 length equals 14 residues. Germline V gives CDR1 PRHDT, CDR2 FYEKMQ (reference sequence). CDR3 in DNA: TGTGCCAGCAGCTTAGAAGGACAGGGCGGTGAAGCTTTCTTT. As protein: CASSLEGQGGEAFF.

This chain links TRBV3-1 (or the pseudogene TRBV3-2) with TRBJ1-2, with D possibly TRBD1 on 5 matching bases. Germline values: CDR1 LGHDT, CDR2 YNNKEL (reference sequence). CDR3 length equals 14 residues. V lost 0 bases and J lost 5, with 10 bases in between. The CDR3 DNA reads TGTGCCAGCAGCCAAGAGATAGGGACTTATGGCTACACCTTC. Protein product: CASSQEIGTYGYTF.

The V gene is TRBV6-2 or TRBV6-3, the J gene TRBJ2-7; D is possibly TRBD1 (6 bases). Germline values: CDR1 MNHEY, CDR2 SVGEGT. The CDR3 runs 12 residues. V was cut by 4 bases and J by 4 bases, with 8 bases left in between. The CDR3 nucleotides read TGTGCCAGCAGTTCGACAGGTTACGAGCAGTACTTC. It translates to CASSSTGYEQYF.

The rearrangement uses TRBV7-8 and TRBJ1-4, with a tentative D call TRBD1 (6 bases). The CDR3 is made up of 14 amino acids. The V gene lost 5 bases and the J gene lost 8 bases, with 15 bases spanning the gap. Germline CDR1 is SGHVS and CDR2 is FQNEAQ. CDR3 sequence: CASSRGRTGEKLFF. For the CDR3, the DNA is TGTGCCAGCAGCAGAGGACGCACAGGGGAAAAACTGTTTTTT.

The chain couples TRBV7-2 to TRBJ2-1, with unresolved D. Germline CDR1 is SGHTA and CDR2 is FQGNSA. V was trimmed by 2 bases and J by 3 bases, leaving 5 bases between them. CDR3 length: 13 residues. The CDR3: CASSLPLYNEQFF. The CDR3 DNA reads TGTGCCAGCAGCTTACCTCTCTACAATGAGCAGTTCTTC.

This rearrangement joins TRBV2 to TRBJ1-5; 9 bases are a match to TRBD1. The V and J ends lost 6 bases and 7 bases, in that order; junction bases with no gene match: 10. CDR1 SNHLY and CDR2 FYNNEI come from the germline V gene. This CDR3 spans 15 amino acids. CDR3 loop: CASRDGTGISQPQHF. The CDR3 nucleotides are TGTGCCAGCAGGGACGGGACAGGGATTAGCCAGCCCCAGCATTTT.

In this sample, this clone turned up once. The gene calls are TRBV30 and TRBJ1-5; D perhaps matches TRBD1 (6 bases). Germline CDR1 reads GTSNPN; CDR2 reads SVGIG (reference sequence). The CDR3 runs to 14 residues. V lost 0 bases, J lost 5 bases, and 11 bases lay in between. CDR3 protein: CAWSVLSGDQPQHF. CDR3 nucleotide sequence: TGTGCCTGGAGTGTTTTGTCAGGGGATCAGCCCCAGCATTTT. Supplemented by reference TRBV30 and TRBJ1-5, the full variable domain reads SQTIHQWPATLVQPVGSPLSLECTVEGTSNPNLYWYRQAAGRGLQLLFYSVGIGQISSEVPQNLSASRPQDRQFILSSKKLLLSDSGFYLCAWSVLSGDQPQHFGDGTRLSIL.

This clone occurred a few times. The J gene is TRBJ1-2, the V gene TRBV18, with 7 nucleotides matching TRBD1. From germline, CDR1 is KGHSH and CDR2 LQKENI. V gave up 8 bases and J gave up 3 bases; unmatched junction bases: 3. CDR3 length: 12 residues. CDR3 sequence reads: CASRTGDYGYTF. As DNA, the CDR3 is TGTGCCAGCCGAACAGGGGACTATGGCTACACCTTC.

V usage is TRBV18 and J usage is TRBJ2-1; 7 bases are shared with TRBD1. V dropped 6 bases and J dropped 3; count of bases not matched to a gene: 14. Germline-derived CDR1 and CDR2 are KGHSH and LQKENI. The CDR3 contains 17 residues. CDR3 in amino acids: CASSPPREQGIYNEQFF. CDR3 DNA sequence: TGTGCCAGCTCTCCCCCGAGGGAACAGGGGATCTACAATGAGCAGTTCTTC.

The chain recombines TRBV4-1 with TRBJ2-7, with 8 bases that match TRBD1. Unmatched junction bases numbered 10, after V lost 0 bases and J lost 3 bases. Germline V gene data show CDR1 as MGHRA and CDR2 as YSYEKL. The CDR3 consists of 17 residues. This CDR3 is CASSQDFPLGQGYEQYF. In nucleotides, the CDR3 is TGCGCCAGCAGCCAAGATTTCCCCCTCGGACAGGGCTACGAGCAGTACTTC.

The chain carries TRBV19 and TRBJ2-2; tentative D call: TRBD1 (5 bases). Germline CDR1 is LNHDA and CDR2 is SQIVND (reference sequence). The V end lost 5 bases, the J end lost 2 bases, and 9 bases lay between the germline ends. There are 14 residues in the CDR3. The CDR3 region is CASSLTGNTGELFF. The CDR3 bases are TGTGCCAGTAGTTTAACAGGAAACACCGGGGAGCTGTTTTTT.

This rearrangement joins TRBV6-1 to TRBJ1-2; no definite D call. Germline V CDR1 and CDR2: MNHNS, SASEGT. The CDR3 totals 15 residues. Trimming cost V 1 base and J 4 bases, with 13 bases left between them. This CDR3 is CASSEVMGNPYGYTF. The CDR3 nucleotides read TGTGCCAGCAGTGAAGTAATGGGCAATCCCTATGGCTACACCTTC.

V and J are TRBV15 and TRBJ2-2, with TRBD2 matching 13 bases. This CDR3 spans 16 amino acids. The V and J ends lost 5 bases and 11 bases, in that order; junction bases with no gene match: 11. Germline loops: CDR1 LNHNV, CDR2 YYDKDF (reference sequence). This CDR3 reads CATSGAETSGGTELFF. The CDR3 nucleotides read TGTGCCACCAGCGGTGCTGAGACTAGCGGGGGGACAGAGCTGTTTTTT. The whole variable domain, filled in from reference TRBV15 and TRBJ2-2, reads DAMVIQNPRYQVTQFGKPVTLSCSQTLNHNVMYWYQQKSSQAPKLLFHYYDKDFNNEADTPDNFQSRRPNTSFCFLDIRSPGLGDTAMYLCATSGAETSGGTELFFGEGSRLTVL.

This clone was recorded a few times. The chain employs TRBV9 and TRBJ1-3; a weak D match, TRBD1 (5 bases). The germline V gene encodes CDR1 SGDLS and CDR2 YYNGEE. Trimming took 0 bases from V and 3 from J, leaving 7 bases between them. CDR3 length: 14 residues. The CDR3 nucleotides read TGTGCCAGCAGCGTAGGGCAGGGTGGAAACACCATATATTTT. Amino acid sequence: CASSVGQGGNTIYF.

The chain employs TRBV18 and TRBJ2-7; 8 nucleotides align to TRBD1. V lost 5 bases and J lost 2; bases outside the gene matches: 11. CDR1 KGHSH and CDR2 LQKENI come from the germline V gene. The CDR3 has 16 amino acids. The CDR3 region has the DNA TGTGCCAGCTCAGCCTCAGGGGGCGGGTTAGCCTACGAGCAGTACTTC. Its protein product is CASSASGGGLAYEQYF.